This section outlines one TCR beta chain sequence together with its context. Its cognate antigen is unknown. Trimming at V came to 8 bases and at J to 5 bases, leaving 9 bases not matched to a gene. The V gene's germline CDR1 is SGHTA and CDR2 FQGNSA. The CDR3 extends over 14 amino acids. The RNA input was roughly 0.45 to 1 ug, and it was reverse transcribed with random hexamers. Across 54 Vbeta and 13 Jbeta, TCR beta CDR3 was amplified with immunoSEQ multiplex PCR. TCRdb redid the calling of the immunoSEQ multiplex PCR reads with MiXCR, one entry per CDR3 protein. Among roughly 70,000 distinct CDR3 sequences, under 96% were seen once, and the ten largest hold 0.085% to 0.14%. Sequencing targeted TCR beta in T cells from blood (CD8+ and CD4+). Negative isolation was used for CD8+ and CD4+ T cells and FACS enrichment for TEMRA cells. The sample is drawn from a study of CD8 T cells in Susac syndrome. Points from the study as a whole: As the study acknowledged, the number of individuals who were part of its TCR sequencing and HLA analysis was relatively small.

The clonotype was recovered from a human donor with multiple sclerosis. The chain is built from TRBV7-2 and TRBJ2-3, with 8 bases lining up with TRBD1. The sequenced material came from CD4+ T cells from PBMCs. CDR3 amino acids: CASSPLTGGDTQYF. DNA for the CDR3: TGTGCCAGCTCACCTCTTACAGGGGGAGATACGCAGTATTTT.